This entry is about one T cell receptor beta chain. Per the original data handling: Estimation of nucleated cell counts relied on the amplification of reference gene primers. The method was immunoSEQ multiplex PCR; TCRdb's version includes in-frame clones alone and lacks a portion of them. The DNA was the basis for D and trimming; V, J and clone size are from that table. The data contain about 170,000 clones, roughly 86% of them singletons. Germline values: CDR1 SGHDT, CDR2 YYEEEE. V lost 0 bases and J lost 4, with 8 bases in between. The CDR3 is 14 amino acids. The sample belongs to a study of blood T cell repertoires in COVID-19. Looking at the study overall: Samples came from the United States, Italy and Spain, spanning acute and convalescent COVID-19. T cells, B-cell-depleted T cells, or PBMCs provided the cDNA or gDNA that served as material.

V usage is TRBV5-6 and J usage is TRBJ1-5; a weak D match, TRBD1 (5 bases). This receptor was taken from a man in his 70s with acute or convalescent COVID-19. The sequenced sample was peripheral blood. The CDR3, as DNA: TGTGCCAGCAGCTTGGGGGGGGAGAATCAGCCCCAGCATTTT. Amino acids: CASSLGGENQPQHF.